The rows below give T cell receptor beta chains drawn from one sample of a study of cytomegalovirus exposure and HLA in healthy donors. Data came from immunoSEQ multiplex PCR; TCRdb stores just in-frame clones and leaves some out. The data contain tens of thousands of clones, less than 80% of them singletons. The material sequenced was PBMCs. The receptor set was obtained from a woman between 40 and 55 years old in good health and CMV-seropositive. Both conserved end residues are part of each CDR3. The order of the fields is D gene, V gene, J gene, clone size, CDR3 DNA, CDR3 protein. A D gene is named only where the DNA matches it firmly. Clone size is stated in some rows and not others, as once, few, many or a class when expanded.

d_gene: TRBD1; v_gene: TRBV25-1; j_gene: TRBJ1-5; abundance: -; CDR3nt: TGTGTCAACCAACAGGGGCTGAGTGGCCAGCCCCAGCATTTT; CDR3aa: CVNQQGLSGQPQHF
d_gene: -; v_gene: TRBV2; j_gene: TRBJ2-5; abundance: -; CDR3nt: TGTGCCAGCAGTAACCTCCGGGGTAAAGAGACCCAGTACTTC; CDR3aa: CASSNLRGKETQYF
d_gene: -; v_gene: TRBV30; j_gene: TRBJ1-4; abundance: -; CDR3nt: TGTGCCTGGAGTCAATTACAGCTTAATGAAAAACTGTTTTTT; CDR3aa: CAWSQLQLNEKLFF
d_gene: -; v_gene: TRBV2; j_gene: TRBJ2-2; abundance: once; CDR3nt: TGTGCCAGCAGCGGGGGTACGAACACCGGGGAGCTGTTTTTT; CDR3aa: CASSGGTNTGELFF
d_gene: TRBD1; v_gene: TRBV7-7; j_gene: TRBJ2-7; abundance: -; CDR3nt: TGTGCCAGCAGCCCTGGGACAGGTCACTACGAGCAGTACTTC; CDR3aa: CASSPGTGHYEQYF
d_gene: TRBD2; v_gene: TRBV28; j_gene: TRBJ2-7; abundance: -; CDR3nt: TGTGCCAGCAGCCCCGCGGGACTAGGTGCCTACGAGCAGTACTTC; CDR3aa: CASSPAGLGAYEQYF
d_gene: TRBD1; v_gene: TRBV19; j_gene: TRBJ1-5; abundance: -; CDR3nt: TGTGCCAGTAGTGAGATGGCAGGGGGTTTTCAGCCCCAGCATTTT; CDR3aa: CASSEMAGGFQPQHF
d_gene: -; v_gene: TRBV16; j_gene: TRBJ1-5; abundance: few; CDR3nt: TGTGCCAGCAGCCAATGGGGAGGCAATAGCAATCAGCCCCAGCATTTT; CDR3aa: CASSQWGGNSNQPQHF
d_gene: -; v_gene: TRBV6-5; j_gene: TRBJ1-1; abundance: -; CDR3nt: TGTGCCAGCAGTTCAGGGGATCCTGAAGCTTTCTTT; CDR3aa: CASSSGDPEAFF
d_gene: -; v_gene: TRBV5-1; j_gene: TRBJ2-1; abundance: -; CDR3nt: TGCGCCAGCAGCTTTTCCCGGACAGAGAACAATGAGCAGTTCTTC; CDR3aa: CASSFSRTENNEQFF
d_gene: TRBD1; v_gene: TRBV19; j_gene: TRBJ2-7; abundance: -; CDR3nt: TGTGCCAGTAGTAGGACAGGGTCGAACTACGAGCAGTACTTC; CDR3aa: CASSRTGSNYEQYF
d_gene: -; v_gene: TRBV19; j_gene: TRBJ2-1; abundance: -; CDR3nt: TGTGCCAGTAGTAACCCCTCGGGCAATGAGCAGTTCTTC; CDR3aa: CASSNPSGNEQFF
d_gene: TRBD1; v_gene: TRBV29-1; j_gene: TRBJ1-6; abundance: few; CDR3nt: TGCAGCGTTTCCCAGGGGGCTGATTCACCCCTCCACTTT; CDR3aa: CSVSQGADSPLHF